This TCR beta chain originates from a study of graft-versus-host responses after intestinal transplantation. As for the study in general: Uniformly, recipients were administered anti-thymocyte globulin induction with subsequent tacrolimus and steroids for approximately three years.

TCRdb keeps only in-frame clones here, not all; method: immunoSEQ multiplex PCR. The sample gives under 30,000 clones, 85% to 95% of which show up once; around 0.5% is in the top ten. There are 13 residues in the CDR3. The germline gives CDR1 MGHDK, CDR2 SYGVNS. The V end was cut by 8 bases, the J end by 0 bases, with 10 bases between. This chain connects TRBV25-1 to TRBJ1-2, with D possibly TRBD1 on 5 matching bases. The material was PBMCs, obtained 18 days after transplant. The TCR comes from a human patient who received an intestinal transplant, so some T cells may come from the graft donor. CDR3 region: CASADSSNYGYTF. The CDR3 region has the DNA TGTGCCAGCGCTGACAGCTCTAACTATGGCTACACCTTC.